The source of this T cell receptor (beta chain) is a study of blood T cell repertoires in COVID-19. Turning to the study itself: Both acute and convalescent COVID-19 samples were obtained from the United States, Italy and Spain. Nucleic acid was either cDNA or gDNA, and it came from T cells, B-cell-depleted T cells, or PBMCs.

The germline V gene has CDR1 MNHEY and CDR2 SVGAGI. The CDR3 consists of 14 residues. V lost 6 bases to trimming and J lost 4 bases, with 13 bases between them. Authors' processing steps: Nucleated cell number was recorded as an estimate derived from reference gene primer amplification. Some clones are missing from TCRdb's copy, which holds only in-frame ones; the method was immunoSEQ multiplex PCR. The DNA was the basis for D and trimming; V, J and clone size are from that table. In the table there are 81,000 or so clones, approximately 92% of which are singletons. This TCR was sampled from a woman aged 60-70 years with active COVID-19. The rearrangement joins TRBV6-5 to TRBJ1-5; D may be TRBD1 (6 bases). What was sequenced was peripheral blood. This CDR3 reads CASSVLRGNQPQHF. As DNA, the CDR3 is TGTGCCAGCAGCGTCCTCAGGGGAAATCAGCCCCAGCATTTT.